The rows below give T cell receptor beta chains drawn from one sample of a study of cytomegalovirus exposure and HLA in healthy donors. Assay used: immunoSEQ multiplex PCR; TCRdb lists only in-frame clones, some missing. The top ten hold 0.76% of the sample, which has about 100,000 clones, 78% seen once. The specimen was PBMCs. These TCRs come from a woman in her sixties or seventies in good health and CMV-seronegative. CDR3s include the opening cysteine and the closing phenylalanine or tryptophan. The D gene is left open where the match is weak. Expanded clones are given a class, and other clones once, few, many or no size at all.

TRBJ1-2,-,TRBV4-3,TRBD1,TGCGCCAGCAGCCAAGATCCGGGACAGCACTATGGCTACACCTTC,CASSQDPGQHYGYTF
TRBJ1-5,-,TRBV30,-,TGTGCCTGGAGTGAACAGAATCAGCCCCAGCATTTT,CAWSEQNQPQHF
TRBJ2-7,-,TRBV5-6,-,TGTGCCAGCAGCCCAGGGATTCTTATCCACGAGCAGTACTTC,CASSPGILIHEQYF
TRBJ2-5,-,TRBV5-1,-,TGCGCCAGCAGCTTGGCCAGAGAGACCCAGTACTTC,CASSLARETQYF
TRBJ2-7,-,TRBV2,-,TGTGCCAGCACAGGGGCGAAGTACGAGCAGTACTTC,CASTGAKYEQYF
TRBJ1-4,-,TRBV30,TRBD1,TGTGCCTGGGACACAGCCGGGACAGCGGTGTTTTTT,CAWDTAGTAVFF
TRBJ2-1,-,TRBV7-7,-,TGTGCCAGCAGCTTATTCCCGGGGTTCAATGAGCAGTTCTTC,CASSLFPGFNEQFF
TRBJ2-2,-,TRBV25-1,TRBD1,TGTGCCAGCAGTACGAGGGGGCGGGTCGGGGAGCTGTTTTTT,CASSTRGRVGELFF
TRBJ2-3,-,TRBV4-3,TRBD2,TGCGCCAGCAGCCCCGGGACTAGCGGCCCCACAGATACGCAGTATTTT,CASSPGTSGPTDTQYF
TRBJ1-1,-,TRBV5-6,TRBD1,TGTGCCAGCAGCTGGAGCAGGGGGCTAGGGGAAGCTTTCTTT,CASSWSRGLGEAFF
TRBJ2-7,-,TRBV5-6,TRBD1,TGTGCCAGCAGCTCTAGACAGGGGGCGGCTTTTTTCGACGAGCAGTACTTC,CASSSRQGAAFFDEQYF
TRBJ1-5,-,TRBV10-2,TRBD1,TGCGCCAGCACTCCGACAGGGCCAAGCAATCAGCCCCAGCATTTT,CASTPTGPSNQPQHF
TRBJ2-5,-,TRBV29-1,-,TGCAGCGTTGTAGTGTTCGGAGTTCAAGAGACCCAGTACTTC,CSVVVFGVQETQYF
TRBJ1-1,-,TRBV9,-,TGTGCCAGCAGCGTAGCTGGGAGGAACACTGAAGCTTTCTTT,CASSVAGRNTEAFF
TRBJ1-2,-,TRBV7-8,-,TGTGCCAGCAGCTCCATGCGGGGGTGGGGGGGGCCCTTTTCTACCTATGGCTACACCTTC,CASSSMRGWGGPFSTYGYTF
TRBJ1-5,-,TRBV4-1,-,TGCGCCAGCAGCCAAGAGCCAGTCAATCAGCCCCAGCATTTT,CASSQEPVNQPQHF
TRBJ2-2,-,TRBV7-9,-,TGTGCCAGCAGTCGTGGACTGTGGTTGGCGAACACCGGGGAGCTGTTTTTT,CASSRGLWLANTGELFF
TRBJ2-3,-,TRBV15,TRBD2,TGTGCCACCAGCAGAGACCTAGTTAGCGGGAGACGAGATACGCAGTATTTT,CATSRDLVSGRRDTQYF
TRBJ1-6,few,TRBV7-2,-,TGTGCCAGCAGCTTAGCAGCGAGGCACCTCGGCTCACCCCTCCACTTT,CASSLAARHLGSPLHF
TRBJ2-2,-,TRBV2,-,TGTGCCAGCAGCAGCCGACGAGGGTACGCGAACACCGGGGAGCTGTTTTTT,CASSSRRGYANTGELFF
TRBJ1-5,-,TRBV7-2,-,TGTGCCAGCAGCTTAGATCTAGGTGGGGCCATTCAGCCCCAGCATTTT,CASSLDLGGAIQPQHF
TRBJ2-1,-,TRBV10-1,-,TGCGCCAGCAGTGAGTCGTTTAACGGGGGTGAGCAGTTCTTC,CASSESFNGGEQFF